This is a list of T cell receptor beta chains from one sample in a study of control samples from healthy donors and cancer patients. Clones were read by immunoSEQ multiplex PCR, and TCRdb kept only the in-frame ones, dropping some. The profile shows under 150,000 clones, under 95% of them singletons. Sequenced input: PBMCs. These receptor sequences come from a man aged 45 to 65 with head and neck cancer. CDR3s include the opening cysteine and the closing phenylalanine or tryptophan. D genes are given only for firm matches. Clone size is stated in some rows and not others, as once, few, many or a class when expanded.

d_call clone_size j_call v_call cdr3_aa cdr3_nt
TRBD2 . TRBJ2-3 TRBV9 CASSPGLVSDTQYF TGTGCCAGCAGCCCCGGACTAGTGTCAGATACGCAGTATTTT
. . TRBJ2-1 TRBV2 CASTRDRRNEQFF TGTGCCAGCACCCGGGACCGCCGCAATGAGCAGTTCTTC
TRBD1 . TRBJ1-5 TRBV19 CASRDRRGLQPQHF TGTGCCAGTAGGGACAGGAGAGGGCTTCAGCCCCAGCATTTT
. . TRBJ1-2 TRBV28 CASSFAGVPYGYTF TGTGCCAGCAGTTTCGCGGGGGTCCCCTATGGCTACACCTTC
. . TRBJ1-4 TRBV4-1 CASSQSPGQNEKLFF TGCGCCAGCAGCCAAAGCCCGGGACAAAACGAAAAACTGTTTTTT
. once TRBJ1-5 TRBV7-2 CASSLDVWDLYSNQPQHF TGTGCCAGCAGCTTAGACGTTTGGGATCTTTATAGCAATCAGCCCCAGCATTTT
. once TRBJ1-2 TRBV24-1 CATSPPRGLPGGANYGYTF TGTGCCACCAGTCCCCCCCGGGGGCTCCCGGGAGGCGCTAACTATGGCTACACCTTC
. . TRBJ1-1 TRBV28 CASTLGGVGNTEAFF TGTGCCAGCACCCTAGGGGGGGTCGGGAACACTGAAGCTTTCTTT
TRBD2 . TRBJ2-4 TRBV27 CASSSLGTSGNIQYF TGTGCCAGCAGTTCTCTAGGGACTAGCGGAAACATTCAGTACTTC
. . TRBJ1-1 TRBV5-1 CASSLGGGNTEAFF TGCGCCAGCAGCTTGGGGGGAGGGAACACTGAAGCTTTCTTT